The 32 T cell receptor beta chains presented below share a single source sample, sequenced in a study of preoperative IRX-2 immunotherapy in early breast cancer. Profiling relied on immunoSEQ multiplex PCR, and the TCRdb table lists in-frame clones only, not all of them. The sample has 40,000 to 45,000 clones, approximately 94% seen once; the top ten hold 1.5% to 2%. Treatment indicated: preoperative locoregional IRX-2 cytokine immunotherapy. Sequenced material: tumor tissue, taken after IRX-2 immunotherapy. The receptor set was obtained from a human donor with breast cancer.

In nucleotides, the CDR3 is TGCGCCAGCAGCCCAGGGGGTCCGGCCTACGAGCAGTACTTC. Translating it yields CASSPGGPAYEQYF. The chain couples TRBV4-1 to TRBJ2-7; 7 bases align to TRBD1. The CDR3 loop spans 14 amino acids. V shed 4 bases, J shed 2 bases, and the junction held 5 bases outside the gene matches. Looked up from germline, CDR1 is MGHRA and CDR2 is YSYEKL.

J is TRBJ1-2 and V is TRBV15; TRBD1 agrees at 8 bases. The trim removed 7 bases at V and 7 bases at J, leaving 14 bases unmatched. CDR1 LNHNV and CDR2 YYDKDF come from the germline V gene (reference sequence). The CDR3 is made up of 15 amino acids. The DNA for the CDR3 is TGTGCCACCACATCAAGCGGCAGGGGGCATCGTGGCTACACCTTC. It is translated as CATTSSGRGHRGYTF.

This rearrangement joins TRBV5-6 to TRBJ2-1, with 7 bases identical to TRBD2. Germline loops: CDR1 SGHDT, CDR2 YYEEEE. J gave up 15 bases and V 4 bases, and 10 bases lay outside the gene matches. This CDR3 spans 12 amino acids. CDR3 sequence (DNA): TGTGCCAGCAGCCCCGGGTTGCGCGGGGGGTTCTTC. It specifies CASSPGLRGGFF.

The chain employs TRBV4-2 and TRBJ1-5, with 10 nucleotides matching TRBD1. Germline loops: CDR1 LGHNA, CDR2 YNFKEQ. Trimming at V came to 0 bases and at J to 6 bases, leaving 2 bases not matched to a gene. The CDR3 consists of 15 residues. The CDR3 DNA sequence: TGTGCCAGCAGCCAAGAAAGGACAGGGGGTCAGCCCCAGCATTTT. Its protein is CASSQERTGGQPQHF.

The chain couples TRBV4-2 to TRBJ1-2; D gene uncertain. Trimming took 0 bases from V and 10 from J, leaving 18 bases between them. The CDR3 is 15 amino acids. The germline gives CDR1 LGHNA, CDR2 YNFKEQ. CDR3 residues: CASSQEVRRLDDYTF. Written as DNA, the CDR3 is TGTGCCAGCAGCCAAGAGGTTAGACGGCTTGATGACTACACCTTC.

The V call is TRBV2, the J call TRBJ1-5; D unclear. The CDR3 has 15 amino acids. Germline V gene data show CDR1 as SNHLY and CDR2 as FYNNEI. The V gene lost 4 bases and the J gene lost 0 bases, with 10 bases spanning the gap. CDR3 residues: CASSVRGYSNQPQHF. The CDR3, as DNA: TGTGCCAGCAGTGTTCGAGGATATAGCAATCAGCCCCAGCATTTT. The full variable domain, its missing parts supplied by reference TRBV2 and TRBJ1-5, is EPEVTQTPSHQVTQMGQEVILRCVPISNHLYFYWYRQILGQKVEFLVSFYNNEISEKSEIFDDQFSVERPDGSNFTLKIRSTKLEDSAMYFCASSVRGYSNQPQHFGDGTRLSIL.

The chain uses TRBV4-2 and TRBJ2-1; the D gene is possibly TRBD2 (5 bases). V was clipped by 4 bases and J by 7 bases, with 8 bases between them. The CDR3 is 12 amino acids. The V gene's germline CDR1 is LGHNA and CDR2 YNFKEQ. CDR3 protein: CASSPSRNEQFF. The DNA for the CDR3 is TGTGCCAGCAGCCCTAGCAGGAATGAGCAGTTCTTC.

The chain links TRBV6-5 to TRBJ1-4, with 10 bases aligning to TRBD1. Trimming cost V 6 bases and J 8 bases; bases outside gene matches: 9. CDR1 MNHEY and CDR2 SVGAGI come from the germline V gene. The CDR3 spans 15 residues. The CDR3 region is CASRGTGAIREKLFF. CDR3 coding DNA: TGTGCCAGCAGAGGGACAGGGGCAATACGAGAAAAACTGTTTTTT.

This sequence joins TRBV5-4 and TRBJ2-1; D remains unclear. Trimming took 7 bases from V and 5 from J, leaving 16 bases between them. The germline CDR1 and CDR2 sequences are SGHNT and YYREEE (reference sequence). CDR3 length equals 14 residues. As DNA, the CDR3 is TGTGCCAGCGGTCATGAAGGGTTAAACAATGAGCAGTTCTTC. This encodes CASGHEGLNNEQFF.

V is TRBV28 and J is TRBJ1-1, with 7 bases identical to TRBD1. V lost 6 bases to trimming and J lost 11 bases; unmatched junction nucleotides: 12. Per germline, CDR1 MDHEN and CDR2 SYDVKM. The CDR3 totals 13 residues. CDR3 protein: CASSLDRHSVAFF. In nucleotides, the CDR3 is TGTGCCAGCAGCCTGGACAGGCACTCGGTGGCTTTCTTT.

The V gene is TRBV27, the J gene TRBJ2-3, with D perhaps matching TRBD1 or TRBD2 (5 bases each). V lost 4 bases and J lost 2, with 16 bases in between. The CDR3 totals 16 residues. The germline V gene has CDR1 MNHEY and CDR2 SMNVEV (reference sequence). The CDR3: CASSYLGTSSTDTQYF. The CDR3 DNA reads TGTGCCAGCAGTTACCTAGGGACGTCCTCCACAGATACGCAGTATTTT.

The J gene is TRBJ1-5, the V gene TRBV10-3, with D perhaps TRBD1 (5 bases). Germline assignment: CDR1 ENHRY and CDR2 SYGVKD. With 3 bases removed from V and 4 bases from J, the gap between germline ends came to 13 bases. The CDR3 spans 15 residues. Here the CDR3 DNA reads TGTGCCATCAGTGACCCCGACAGTGTGAATCAGCCCCAGCATTTT. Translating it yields CAISDPDSVNQPQHF.

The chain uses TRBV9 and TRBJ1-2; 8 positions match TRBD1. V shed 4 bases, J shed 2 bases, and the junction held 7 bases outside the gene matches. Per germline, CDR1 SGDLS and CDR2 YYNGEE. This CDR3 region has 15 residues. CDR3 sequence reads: CASSPWTGMNYGYTF. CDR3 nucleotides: TGTGCCAGCAGCCCCTGGACAGGGATGAACTATGGCTACACCTTC. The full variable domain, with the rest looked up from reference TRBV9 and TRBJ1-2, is DSGVTQTPKHLITATGQRVTLRCSPRSGDLSVYWYQQSLDQGLQFLIQYYNGEERAKGNILERFSAQQFPDLHSELNLSSLELGDSALYFCASSPWTGMNYGYTFGSGTRLTVV.

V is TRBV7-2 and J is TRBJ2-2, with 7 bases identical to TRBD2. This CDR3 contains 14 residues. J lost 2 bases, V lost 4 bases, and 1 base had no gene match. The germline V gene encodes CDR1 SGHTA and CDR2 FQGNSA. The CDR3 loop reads CASSSAGNTGELFF. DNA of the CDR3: TGTGCCAGCAGCTCAGCGGGAAACACCGGGGAGCTGTTTTTT.

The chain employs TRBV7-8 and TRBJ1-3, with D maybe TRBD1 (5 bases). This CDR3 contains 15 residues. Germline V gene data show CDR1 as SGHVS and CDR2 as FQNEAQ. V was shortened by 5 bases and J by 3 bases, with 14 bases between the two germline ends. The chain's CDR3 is CASSDLIRVGNTIYF. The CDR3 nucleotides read TGTGCCAGCAGCGACCTAATCAGGGTTGGAAACACCATATATTTT.

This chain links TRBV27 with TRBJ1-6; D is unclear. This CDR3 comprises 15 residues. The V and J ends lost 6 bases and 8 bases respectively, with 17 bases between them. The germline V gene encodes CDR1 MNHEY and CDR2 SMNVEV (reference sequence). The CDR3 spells CASRNLGQFYSPLHF. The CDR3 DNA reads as TGTGCCAGCAGAAACCTCGGGCAGTTTTATTCACCCCTCCACTTT.

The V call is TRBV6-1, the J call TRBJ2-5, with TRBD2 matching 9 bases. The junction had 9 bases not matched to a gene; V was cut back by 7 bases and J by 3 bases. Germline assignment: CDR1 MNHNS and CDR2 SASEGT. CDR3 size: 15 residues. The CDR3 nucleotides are TGTGCCAGCACAGGGTCCCGCGGGGGGGAAGAGACCCAGTACTTC. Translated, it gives CASTGSRGGEETQYF.

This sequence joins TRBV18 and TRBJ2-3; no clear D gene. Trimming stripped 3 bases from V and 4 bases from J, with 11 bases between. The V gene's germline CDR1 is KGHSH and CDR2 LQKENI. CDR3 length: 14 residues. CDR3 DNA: TGTGCCAGCTCACCGACGGCCTCAGCAGATACGCAGTATTTT. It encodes CASSPTASADTQYF.

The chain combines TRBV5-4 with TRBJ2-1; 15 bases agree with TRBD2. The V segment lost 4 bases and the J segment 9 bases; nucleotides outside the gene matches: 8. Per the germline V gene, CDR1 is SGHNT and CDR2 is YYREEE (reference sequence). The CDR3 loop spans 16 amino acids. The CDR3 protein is CASSAGTSGRFGEQFF. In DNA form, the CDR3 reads TGTGCCAGCAGCGCCGGGACTAGCGGGAGGTTCGGTGAGCAGTTCTTC.

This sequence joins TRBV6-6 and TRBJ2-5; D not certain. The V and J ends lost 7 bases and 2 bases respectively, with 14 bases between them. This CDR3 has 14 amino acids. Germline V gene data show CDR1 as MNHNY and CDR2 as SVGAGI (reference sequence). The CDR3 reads CASTKVWGQETQYF. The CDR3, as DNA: TGTGCCAGCACCAAGGTCTGGGGTCAAGAGACCCAGTACTTC.

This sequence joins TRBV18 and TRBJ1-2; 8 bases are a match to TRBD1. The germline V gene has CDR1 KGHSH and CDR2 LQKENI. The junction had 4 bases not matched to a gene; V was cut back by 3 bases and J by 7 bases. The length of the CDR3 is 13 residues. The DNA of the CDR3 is TGTGCCAGCTCACCGCAGGGGGCTGGTGGCTACACCTTC. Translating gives CASSPQGAGGYTF.

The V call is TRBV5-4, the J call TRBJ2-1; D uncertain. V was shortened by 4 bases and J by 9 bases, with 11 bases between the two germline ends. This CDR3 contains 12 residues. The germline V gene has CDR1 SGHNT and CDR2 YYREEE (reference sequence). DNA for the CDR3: TGTGCCAGCAGCAGTCAGAGGAGTGAGCAGTTCTTC. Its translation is CASSSQRSEQFF.

CDR3 protein: CASSTGPTPDTQYF. The DNA of the CDR3 is TGTGCCAGCTCAACTGGTCCAACTCCAGATACGCAGTATTTT. V and J are TRBV18 and TRBJ2-3; no clear D. V shed 5 bases and J shed 4 bases, with 13 bases lying between them. Looked up from germline, CDR1 is KGHSH and CDR2 is LQKENI. This CDR3 spans 14 amino acids.

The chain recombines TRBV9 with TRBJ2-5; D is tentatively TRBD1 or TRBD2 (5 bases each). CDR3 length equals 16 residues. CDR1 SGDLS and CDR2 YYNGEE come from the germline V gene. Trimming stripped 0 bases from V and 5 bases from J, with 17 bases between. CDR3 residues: CASSVGGTSGAETQYF. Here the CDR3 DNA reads TGTGCCAGCAGCGTAGGGGGGACGTCTGGGGCGGAGACCCAGTACTTC.

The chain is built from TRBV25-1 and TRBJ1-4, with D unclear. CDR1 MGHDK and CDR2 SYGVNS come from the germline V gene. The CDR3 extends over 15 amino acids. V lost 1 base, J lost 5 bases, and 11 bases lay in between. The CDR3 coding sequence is TGTGCCAGCAGTGAATCCGGACGGCCAAATGAAAAACTGTTTTTT. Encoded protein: CASSESGRPNEKLFF.

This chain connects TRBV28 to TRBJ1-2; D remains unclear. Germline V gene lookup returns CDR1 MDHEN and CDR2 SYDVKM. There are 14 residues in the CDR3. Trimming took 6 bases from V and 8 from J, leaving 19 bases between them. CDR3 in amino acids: CASSPPRPTYGYTF. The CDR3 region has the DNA TGTGCCAGCAGCCCCCCCCGGCCTACCTACGGCTACACCTTC.

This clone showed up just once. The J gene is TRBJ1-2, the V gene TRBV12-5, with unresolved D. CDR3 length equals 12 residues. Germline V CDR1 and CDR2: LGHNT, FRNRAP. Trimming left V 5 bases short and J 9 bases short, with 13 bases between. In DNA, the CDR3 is TGTGCTAGTGGTCCCGACGCCGTCCGCTACACCTTC. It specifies CASGPDAVRYTF.

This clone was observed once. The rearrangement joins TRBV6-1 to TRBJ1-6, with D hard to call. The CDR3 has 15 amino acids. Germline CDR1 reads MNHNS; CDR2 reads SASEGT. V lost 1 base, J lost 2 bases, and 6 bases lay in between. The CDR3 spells CASSEGVTYNSPLHF. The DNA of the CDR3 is TGTGCCAGCAGTGAAGGGGTCACCTATAATTCACCCCTCCACTTT.

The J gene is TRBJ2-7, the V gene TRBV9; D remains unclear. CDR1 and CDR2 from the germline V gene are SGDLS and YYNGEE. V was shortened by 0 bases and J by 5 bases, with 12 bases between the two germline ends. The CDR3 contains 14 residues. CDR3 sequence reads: CASSVVGDVDEQYF. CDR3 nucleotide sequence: TGTGCCAGCAGCGTAGTTGGCGATGTCGACGAGCAGTACTTC.

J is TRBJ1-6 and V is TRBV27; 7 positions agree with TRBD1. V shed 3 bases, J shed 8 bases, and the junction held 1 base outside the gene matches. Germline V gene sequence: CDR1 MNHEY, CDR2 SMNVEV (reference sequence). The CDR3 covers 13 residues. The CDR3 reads CASSFQGDSPLHF. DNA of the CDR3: TGTGCCAGCAGTTTCCAGGGGGATTCACCCCTCCACTTT.

The CDR3 DNA is TGTGCCAGCAGGTTGCAGGGGGCTTTGGATCGAAACACCATATATTTT. It yields the protein CASRLQGALDRNTIYF. The gene calls are TRBV6-6 and TRBJ1-3; 8 positions agree with TRBD1. V gave up 6 bases and J gave up 5 bases; unmatched junction bases: 12. In germline, CDR1 is MNHNY, CDR2 SVGAGI (reference sequence). This CDR3 is 16 amino acids long.

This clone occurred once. The CDR3 DNA reads as TGTGCCAGCAGCGGCTACAGGGGATACGAGCAGTACTTC. Residues: CASSGYRGYEQYF. This chain connects TRBV5-4 to TRBJ2-7; 7 bases fit TRBD1. Trimming removed 4 bases from V and 4 bases from J; junction bases left unmatched: 5. The CDR3 is 13 residues long. Germline V gene data show CDR1 as SGHNT and CDR2 as YYREEE (reference sequence).